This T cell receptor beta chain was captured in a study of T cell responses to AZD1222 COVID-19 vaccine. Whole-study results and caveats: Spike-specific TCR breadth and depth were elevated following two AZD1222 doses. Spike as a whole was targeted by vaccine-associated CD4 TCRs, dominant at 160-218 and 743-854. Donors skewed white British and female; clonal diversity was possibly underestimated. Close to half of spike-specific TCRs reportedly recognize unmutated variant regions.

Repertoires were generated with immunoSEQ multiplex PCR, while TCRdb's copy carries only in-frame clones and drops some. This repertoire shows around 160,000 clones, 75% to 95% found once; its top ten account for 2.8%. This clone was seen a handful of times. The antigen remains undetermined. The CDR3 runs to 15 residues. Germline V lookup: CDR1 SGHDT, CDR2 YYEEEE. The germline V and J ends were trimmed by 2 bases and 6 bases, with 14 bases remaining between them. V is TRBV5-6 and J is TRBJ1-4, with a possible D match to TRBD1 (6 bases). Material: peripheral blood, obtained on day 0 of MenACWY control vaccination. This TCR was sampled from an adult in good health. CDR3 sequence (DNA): TGTGCCAGCAGCTTTTGGGGGACATCGGATGAAAAACTGTTTTTT. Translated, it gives CASSFWGTSDEKLFF.